This is a list of T cell receptor beta chains from one sample in a study of T cells expressing NK-cell markers. Using the 5' RACE reads, TCRdb records one entry per CDR3 protein without DNA. The sample's table shows hundreds of thousands of distinct CDR3 sequences. Sequenced input: blood T cells: a sorted CD56 or NKG2C T cell subset, CD4+ or CD8+ T cells, or bulk PBMC T cells (not recorded which). Receptor source: a woman aged 18 to 69 in good health. The CDR3 runs from the conserved cysteine through the conserved F or W.

J gene,V gene,CDR3 protein
TRBJ2-7,TRBV5-5,CASSLHPAGQYF
TRBJ1-1,TRBV6-2/TRBV6-3,CASSYRTGAFEAFF
TRBJ2-4,TRBV24-1,CATSDPAAGATKNIQYF
TRBJ2-7,TRBV30,CAWSPGTSYEQYF
TRBJ1-4,TRBV20-1,CSAVRGGNEKLFF
TRBJ1-5,TRBV7-2,CASNRGYNQPQHF
TRBJ2-2,TRBV5-1,CASSGLTGTNTGELFF
TRBJ2-5,TRBV20-1,CSAQQGPAGTQETQYF
TRBJ2-5,TRBV20-1,CSARDAGLPSATQYF
TRBJ2-1,TRBV2,CASTGRSSYNEQFF
TRBJ2-4,TRBV5-1,CASSIHRGAGKNIQYF
TRBJ1-1,TRBV20-1,CSARDPRYGAFF
TRBJ2-6,TRBV3-1,CASSLEGQGGNAGANVLTF
TRBJ2-1,TRBV6-1,CASGGGRDNEQFF
TRBJ2-2,TRBV14,CASSQEVLGTGELFF
TRBJ2-1,TRBV15,CATSRDRVQGGNEQFF
TRBJ2-3,TRBV12-3/TRBV12-4,CASRRLAESTDTQYF
TRBJ2-7,TRBV12-3/TRBV12-4,CASSLWGGSYEQYF
TRBJ2-5,TRBV7-3,CASSLMGTDQETQYF
TRBJ1-1,TRBV6-5,CASSYMGTEAFF
TRBJ2-7,TRBV9,CASSVATGDRLAGYEQYF
TRBJ1-6,TRBV20-1,CSARDLGHSPLHF
TRBJ2-1,TRBV7-9,CASSLWRPSNYNEQFF
TRBJ1-1,TRBV7-9,CASSLTTGNTEAFF
TRBJ2-1,TRBV23-1,CASSHSGDLGNEQFF
TRBJ2-7,TRBV6-5,CASSYSSGYGSYEQYF
TRBJ2-7,TRBV5-1,CASSQTGELYEQYF
TRBJ2-5,TRBV20-1,CSARESRTSVIQETQYF
TRBJ2-3,TRBV7-2,CASSPTGAFTDTQYF
TRBJ2-2,TRBV24-1,CATSDLGGRNTGELFF
TRBJ1-4,TRBV12-3/TRBV12-4,CASSWGGNNEKLFF
TRBJ2-2,TRBV4-2,CASDPTGNTGELFF
TRBJ2-1,TRBV20-1,CSARGAGNEQFF
TRBJ1-5,TRBV19,CASSIDEPNQPQHF
TRBJ1-1,TRBV6-1,CASTWTGNTEAFF
TRBJ2-1,TRBV4-2,CASSQEGGRSNEQFF
TRBJ2-3,TRBV5-1,CASSLGLAGGADTQYF
TRBJ2-6,TRBV5-5,CASKVPGTGANVLTF
TRBJ2-3,TRBV7-2,CASSTRGNTDTQYF
TRBJ2-3,TRBV12-3/TRBV12-4,CASRPGLARDTQYF
TRBJ2-2,TRBV18,CASSPWTLNTGELFF
TRBJ2-2,TRBV10-3,CAISGTGTGSSTGELFF
TRBJ1-2,TRBV20-1,CSAWTGGSWVGYTF
TRBJ2-2,TRBV20-1,CSARRLAGLELFF
TRBJ1-4,TRBV2,CASSSAGQTNEKLFF